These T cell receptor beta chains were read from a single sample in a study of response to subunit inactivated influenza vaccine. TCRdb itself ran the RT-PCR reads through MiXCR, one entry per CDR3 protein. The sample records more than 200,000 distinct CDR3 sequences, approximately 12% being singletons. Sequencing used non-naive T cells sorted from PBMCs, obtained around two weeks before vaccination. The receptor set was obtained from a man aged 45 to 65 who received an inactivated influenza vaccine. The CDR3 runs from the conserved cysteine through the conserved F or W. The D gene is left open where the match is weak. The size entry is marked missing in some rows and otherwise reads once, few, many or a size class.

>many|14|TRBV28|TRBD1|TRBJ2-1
CASSLVPGGNEQFF
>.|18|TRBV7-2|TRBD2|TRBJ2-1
CASILSGSSPKPYNEQFF
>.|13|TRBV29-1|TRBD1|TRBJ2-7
CSAEGTGGYEQYF
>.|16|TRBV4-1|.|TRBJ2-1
CASSQYVESSYNEQFF
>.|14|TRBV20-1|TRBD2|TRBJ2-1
CSAKSGRGYNEQFF
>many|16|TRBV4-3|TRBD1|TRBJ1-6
CASSQEYGRGNSPLHF
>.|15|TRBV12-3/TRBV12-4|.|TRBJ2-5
CASSLATSGQETQYF
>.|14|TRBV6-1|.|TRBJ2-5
CASRVGQNQETQYF
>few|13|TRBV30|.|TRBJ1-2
CAWDQSLKGGYTF
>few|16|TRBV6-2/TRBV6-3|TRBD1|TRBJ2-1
CASSRTGTGAYNEQFF
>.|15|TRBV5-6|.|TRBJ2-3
CASSSIRQRLNTQYF
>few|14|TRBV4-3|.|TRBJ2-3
CASSQDPVPDTQYF
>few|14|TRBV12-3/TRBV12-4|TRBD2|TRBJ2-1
CASSFSGGTNEQFF
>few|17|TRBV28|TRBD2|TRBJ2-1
CASSSAVMRGGRNEQFF
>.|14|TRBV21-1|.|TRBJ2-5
CATETGTREETQYF
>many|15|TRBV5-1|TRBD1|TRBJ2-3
CASTGQVGVTDTQYF
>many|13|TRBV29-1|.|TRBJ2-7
CSVASRYSYEQYF
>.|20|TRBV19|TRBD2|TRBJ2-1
CASSTPLSSSGGTYYNEQFF
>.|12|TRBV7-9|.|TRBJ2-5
CASSPGWETQYF
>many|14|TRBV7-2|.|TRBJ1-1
CASSAQTVNTEAFF
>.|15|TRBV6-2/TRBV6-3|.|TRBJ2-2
CASRSGRANTGELFF
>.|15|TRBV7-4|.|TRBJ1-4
CASSLALTWGPRLFF
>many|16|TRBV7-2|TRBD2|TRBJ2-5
CASSWTSGRAGETQYF
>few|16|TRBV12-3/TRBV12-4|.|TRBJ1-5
CASSLGIGNSNQPQHF
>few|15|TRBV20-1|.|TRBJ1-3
CSAEIRRNSGNTIYF
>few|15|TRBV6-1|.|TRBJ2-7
CASSEGGGGAHEQYF
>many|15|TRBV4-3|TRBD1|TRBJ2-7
CASSQDRGFTYEQYF
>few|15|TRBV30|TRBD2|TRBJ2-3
CAWSAGLAYGDTQYF
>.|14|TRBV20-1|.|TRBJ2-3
CRARDPGTTDTQYF